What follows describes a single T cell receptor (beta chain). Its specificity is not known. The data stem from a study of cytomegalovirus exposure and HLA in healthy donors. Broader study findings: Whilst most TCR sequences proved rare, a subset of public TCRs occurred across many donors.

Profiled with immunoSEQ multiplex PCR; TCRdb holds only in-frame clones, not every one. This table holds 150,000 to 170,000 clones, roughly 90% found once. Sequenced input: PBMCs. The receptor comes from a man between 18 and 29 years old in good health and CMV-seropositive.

The CDR3 is CAWSGDRGSEQYF. CDR3 bases: TGTGCCTGGAGTGGGGACAGAGGGTCCGAGCAGTACTTC. The genes are TRBV30 and TRBJ2-7; 7 positions agree with TRBD1. V lost 1 base, J lost 6 bases, and 6 bases stayed unmatched. The CDR3 is 13 amino acids. Germline CDR1 is GTSNPN and CDR2 is SVGIG (reference sequence).